The rows below give T cell receptor beta chains drawn from one sample of a study of blood T cells in healthy people across ages. In TCRdb, the 5' RACE reads were re-called with MiXCR into one record per CDR3 protein. The top ten hold approximately 14% of the sample, which has over 950,000 distinct CDR3 sequences, approximately 38% seen once. Sequenced sample: blood. The receptor source for this set is a young man in good health. The CDR3 runs from the conserved cysteine through the conserved F or W. The D gene is left open where the match is weak. Expanded clones are given a class, and other clones once, few, many or no size at all.

TRBJ2-7	few	TRBV7-2	-	13	CASSLKGTYEQYF	TGTGCCAGCAGCTTAAAGGGGACCTACGAGCAGTACTTC
TRBJ2-7	-	TRBV20-1	-	15	CSARVLGESSYEQYF	TGCAGTGCTAGAGTGCTAGGTGAAAGCTCCTACGAGCAGTACTTC
TRBJ2-7	-	TRBV6-1	TRBD2	16	CASRSGLAGDHNEQYF	TGTGCCAGCAGATCCGGACTAGCGGGGGACCACAACGAGCAGTACTTC
TRBJ2-3	-	TRBV11-2	TRBD2	16	CASSLGGGLRTDTQYF	TGTGCCAGCAGCTTAGGCGGGGGGTTGAGAACAGATACGCAGTATTTT
TRBJ2-7	many	TRBV20-1	TRBD1	15	CSARDGDRGSYEQYF	TGCAGTGCTAGAGATGGGGACAGGGGTTCCTACGAGCAGTACTTC
TRBJ2-6	-	TRBV5-1	-	15	CASRILQSGANVLTF	TGCGCCAGCAGAATATTGCAATCTGGGGCCAACGTCCTGACTTTC
TRBJ1-2	few	TRBV2	TRBD1	16	CASSYGQGLASGGYTF	TGTGCCAGCAGCTATGGACAGGGACTAGCTAGTGGTGGCTACACCTTC
TRBJ1-4	-	TRBV7-2	TRBD1	14	CASSLAGQAPKLFF	TGTGCCAGCAGCTTAGCGGGACAGGCTCCAAAACTGTTTTTT
TRBJ1-2	-	TRBV5-8	TRBD1	13	CASRRTGGYGYTF	TGTGCCAGCAGGCGAACAGGGGGCTATGGCTACACCTTC
TRBJ2-3	few	TRBV6-6	-	17	CASSSPTSGASTDTQYF	TGTGCCAGCAGTTCCCCGACCTCAGGGGCGAGCACAGATACGCAGTATTTT
TRBJ2-7	-	TRBV4-2	TRBD2	15	CASSQALAGGYEQYF	TGTGCCAGCAGCCAAGCACTAGCGGGGGGGTATGAGCAGTACTTC
TRBJ2-1	-	TRBV20-1	-	12	CSVGPAVAEQFF	TGCAGCGTCGGACCCGCGGTGGCTGAGCAGTTCTTC
TRBJ1-2	-	TRBV9	-	15	CASSVGGADDYGYTF	TGTGCCAGCAGCGTAGGCGGGGCGGATGACTATGGCTACACCTTC
TRBJ2-2	few	TRBV25-1	-	15	CASSSFLANTGELFF	TGTGCCAGCAGTAGTTTCTTGGCGAACACCGGGGAGCTGTTTTTT
TRBJ2-3	few	TRBV11-2	TRBD2	16	CASSLRGGPSTDTQYF	TGTGCCAGCAGCTTACGGGGGGGGCCCAGCACAGATACGCAGTATTTT
TRBJ2-2	few	TRBV10-3	-	15	CAISEVKEVSGELFF	TGTGCCATCAGTGAGGTCAAAGAGGTGTCCGGGGAGCTGTTTTTT
TRBJ2-1	-	TRBV4-1	TRBD2	20	CASSQGRASGAHSSYNEQFF	TGCGCCAGCAGCCAAGGCAGGGCTAGCGGGGCTCATAGCTCCTACAATGAGCAGTTCTTC
TRBJ2-5	-	TRBV20-1	TRBD1	13	CSAVQGFLETQYF	TGCAGTGCTGTACAGGGGTTTCTGGAGACCCAGTACTTC
TRBJ2-1	-	TRBV25-1	TRBD2	15	CASSVAGGVYNEQFF	TGTGCCAGCAGTGTGGCGGGGGGCGTGTACAATGAGCAGTTCTTC
TRBJ1-6	once	TRBV6-1	-	13	CASSEAGRAPLHF	TGTGCCAGCAGTGAAGCGGGACGGGCCCCCCTCCACTTT
TRBJ2-5	once	TRBV4-3	TRBD2	18	CASSQDFARNLAEETQYF	TGCGCCAGCAGCCAAGATTTTGCACGTAACCTAGCGGAAGAGACCCAGTACTTC
TRBJ2-3	few	TRBV20-1	TRBD2	14	CSAFRAGNTDTQYF	TGCAGTGCATTTCGAGCGGGGAACACAGATACGCAGTATTTT
TRBJ2-3	few	TRBV10-3	-	18	CAISESNIPDSSTDTQYF	TGTGCCATCAGTGAGTCCAATATCCCGGACAGCAGCACAGATACGCAGTATTTT
TRBJ2-3	-	TRBV13	-	16	CASSLGLGQITDTQYF	TGTGCCAGCAGCTTAGGTCTGGGGCAGATCACAGATACGCAGTATTTT
TRBJ1-5	few	TRBV20-1	-	15	CSARVTGDSNQPQHF	TGCAGTGCTAGAGTCACAGGTGATAGCAATCAGCCCCAGCATTTT
TRBJ2-7	-	TRBV4-3	TRBD2	15	CASSRGRGTYNEQYF	TGCGCCAGCAGCCGAGGGAGGGGAACCTACAATGAGCAGTACTTC
TRBJ1-2	few	TRBV21-1	-	14	CASDNGTVNYGYTF	TGTGCCAGCGATAACGGGACGGTAAACTATGGCTACACCTTC
TRBJ1-1	-	TRBV28	-	15	CASSLRETWNTEAFF	TGTGCCAGCAGTTTACGGGAAACTTGGAACACTGAAGCTTTCTTT
TRBJ1-1	few	TRBV12-3/TRBV12-4	-	14	CASRPGLQATEAFF	TGTGCCAGCAGACCGGGACTACAGGCCACTGAAGCTTTCTTT
TRBJ2-3	-	TRBV10-2	TRBD1	16	CASRSGDRGLTDTQYF	TGCGCCAGCAGATCTGGGGACAGGGGGCTCACAGATACGCAGTATTTT
TRBJ2-3	many	TRBV4-3	-	15	CASSQGGPLTDTQYF	TGCGCCAGCAGTCAGGGGGGCCCTTTGACAGATACGCAGTATTTT
TRBJ2-2	few	TRBV9	-	13	CASSPSRPGELFF	TGTGCCAGCAGCCCTAGTCGACCCGGGGAGCTGTTTTTT
TRBJ1-6	-	TRBV20-1	-	11	CSARLTSPPHF	TGCAGTGCTAGACTTACGTCACCCCCCCACTTT
TRBJ2-7	few	TRBV4-2	TRBD2	20	CASSQDLRLAGGVPYNEQYF	TGTGCCAGCAGCCAAGATCTACGACTAGCGGGGGGAGTCCCTTACAATGAGCAGTACTTC
TRBJ1-5	-	TRBV7-8	TRBD1	17	CASSLVNGRGTEQPQHF	TGTGCCAGCAGCTTAGTTAACGGCAGGGGGACGGAGCAGCCCCAGCATTTT